This TCR beta chain derives from a study of blood T cell repertoires in COVID-19. As for the study in general: The samples span acute and convalescent COVID-19 from the United States, Italy and Spain.

Germline V gives CDR1 MNHEY, CDR2 SVGAGI. V gave up 9 bases and J gave up 5 bases; unmatched junction bases: 2. This CDR3 comprises 13 residues. Original data processing: Amplification of reference gene primers was used by the study to estimate nucleated cell counts. Method: immunoSEQ multiplex PCR; TCRdb's copy keeps in-frame clones and lacks some. The V and J calls and clone size are taken from that table; D and trimming were inferred from the DNA. The sample contains hundreds of thousands of clones, about 90% of which appear only once. Seattle patients were enrolled during active infection and followed longitudinally.

This sequence originates from a young man with COVID-19, enrolled during active disease. Sequencing was performed on peripheral blood. The chain recombines TRBV6-5 with TRBJ2-3; 13 nucleotides agree with TRBD2. CDR3 loop: CASRTSGRDTQYF. CDR3 DNA: TGTGCCAGTCGGACTAGCGGGAGAGATACGCAGTATTTT.